One and the same sample provided the 24 T cell receptor beta chains below, sequenced in a study of Graves' ophthalmopathy and Graves' hyperthyroidism (dated 2018 in TCRdb). Sequencing relied on an Illumina HiSeq 2000. For repertoire sequencing, the TCR beta CDR3 regions were amplified from RNA transcripts. The first round of RT-PCR was done with HTBI primers and the Qiagen OneStep RT-PCR kit, and was followed by a second round of multiplex PCR, then size selection and purification. In TCRdb, the public reads were trimmed at Q25 with fastp and aligned with MiXCR, with productive beta chains retained. Identical CDR3 proteins give one entry, which carries the most common genes and DNA. The sample records 900,000 to 1,200,000 distinct CDR3 sequences, about 35% of which are singletons. 11% of the sample rests with the top ten. Sequenced material: peripheral blood or thyroid tissue (not recorded which). These receptors all come from an adult man with Graves' hyperthyroidism.

This clonotype was counted ten times or more. This rearrangement joins TRBV19 to TRBJ2-7, with 7 bases aligning to TRBD1. Germline V gene sequence: CDR1 LNHDA, CDR2 SQIVND (reference sequence). J was trimmed by 9 bases and V by 3 bases; bases with no gene match: 8. This CDR3 region has 13 residues. The DNA of the CDR3 is TGTGCCAGTAGTATTCAACAGGGGATCGGGCAGTACTTC. Its protein is CASSIQQGIGQYF.

Turning to this clonotype: Mismatch with germline at one junction end may stem from a read error. The genes are TRBV2 and TRBJ2-5; possibly TRBD1 or TRBD2 for D (6 bases each). Germline assignment: CDR1 SNHLY and CDR2 FYNNEI. This CDR3 is 16 amino acids long. The CDR3 here is CACSATRGAGQETQYF. In DNA form, the CDR3 reads TGTGCCTGCAGTGCTACTAGGGGGGCGGGTCAAGAGACCCAGTACTTC.

This chain joins TRBV12-3 or TRBV12-4 and TRBJ2-5; unclear D gene. This CDR3 is built from 15 residues. Trimming pared 2 bases from V and 1 base from J, leaving 11 bases between. DNA for the CDR3: TGTGCCAGCAGTTTAAGGCCGGCGATCCAAGAGACCCAGTACTTC. Protein product: CASSLRPAIQETQYF.

This clonotype occurred many times. The chain uses TRBV7-7 and TRBJ2-5; 8 positions match TRBD1. Trimming took 1 base from V and 4 from J; bases not matched to a gene: 8. Germline loops: CDR1 SSHAT, CDR2 FNYEAQ (reference sequence). This CDR3 is 16 amino acids long. The CDR3 loop reads CASSLVVTGVGETQYF. The CDR3 DNA sequence: TGTGCCAGCAGCTTAGTGGTGACAGGGGTCGGAGAGACCCAGTACTTC.

The rearrangement uses TRBV20-1 and TRBJ1-6; TRBD1 matches at 10 bases. V was clipped by 6 bases and J by 11 bases; unmatched bases: 7. The CDR3 sequence is 13 residues long. CDR1 DFQATT and CDR2 SNEGSKA come from the germline V gene (reference sequence). The CDR3 protein is CSAKSGTGAPLHF. Written as DNA, the CDR3 is TGCAGTGCCAAATCCGGGACAGGGGCACCCCTCCACTTT.

This clonotype was seen a handful of times. The V call is TRBV5-1, the J call TRBJ2-7, with no clear D. From germline, CDR1 is SGHRS and CDR2 YFSETQ. This CDR3 comprises 14 residues. V shed 2 bases and J shed 2 bases, with 11 bases lying between them. CDR3 loop: CASSFVGPAYEQYF. For the CDR3, the DNA is TGCGCCAGCAGCTTCGTAGGCCCGGCCTACGAGCAGTACTTC.

This clonotype appeared many times. The rearrangement uses TRBV4-2 and TRBJ2-7; 7 bases fit TRBD2. Per germline, CDR1 LGHNA and CDR2 YNFKEQ. V shed 0 bases and J 6 bases; nucleotides not matched to a gene: 11. This CDR3 is built from 16 residues. The CDR3 reads CASSQESGTTSAEQYF. CDR3 nucleotide sequence: TGTGCCAGCAGCCAAGAAAGCGGGACTACCTCTGCCGAGCAGTACTTC.

This clonotype was counted ten times or more. The chain combines TRBV20-1 with TRBJ2-5; TRBD1 matches at 8 bases. CDR3 length equals 14 residues. V lost 5 bases to trimming and J lost 2 bases; unmatched junction nucleotides: 7. Germline loops: CDR1 DFQATT, CDR2 SNEGSKA (reference sequence). The CDR3 protein is CSAETRDRQETQYF. The DNA of the CDR3 is TGCAGTGCTGAAACCCGGGACAGGCAAGAGACCCAGTACTTC.

The V and J genes are TRBV7-3 and TRBJ2-2; D might be TRBD1 (6 bases). Per the germline V gene, CDR1 is SGHTA and CDR2 is FQGTGA. The CDR3 is 15 residues long. V gave up 5 bases and J gave up 1 base, with 11 bases separating them. CDR3 sequence: CASSAGTRNTGELFF. The CDR3 region has the DNA TGTGCCAGCAGCGCCGGGACAAGGAACACCGGGGAGCTGTTTTTT.

A note on this clonotype: A read error may account for a junction end that differs from germline. This sequence joins TRBV10-2 and TRBJ1-2; D is unresolved. Germline V gives CDR1 WSHSY, CDR2 SAAADI. There are 15 residues in the CDR3. The CDR3 region has the DNA TGTGCCAGCAGCCTCCGGGTGGGAGCTAACTATGGCTACACCTTC. Protein sequence: CASSLRVGANYGYTF.

The V and J genes are TRBV18 and TRBJ1-1, with 8 bases lining up with TRBD1. V lost 6 bases to trimming and J lost 3 bases; unmatched junction nucleotides: 12. The germline V gene encodes CDR1 KGHSH and CDR2 LQKENI. CDR3 length: 16 amino acids. As DNA, the CDR3 is TGTGCCAGCTCCCTCAGGACAGGGAGCTTTGACACTGAAGCTTTCTTT. This encodes CASSLRTGSFDTEAFF.

This clonotype has ten or more counts. The V gene is TRBV25-1, the J gene TRBJ1-6; D possibly corresponds to TRBD1 (5 bases). The CDR3 is made up of 14 amino acids. Germline CDR1 and CDR2: MGHDK and SYGVNS. V shed 3 bases and J shed 4 bases, with 7 bases lying between them. This CDR3 reads CASSEGGYNSPLHF. DNA for the CDR3: TGTGCCAGCAGTGAGGGGGGGTATAATTCACCCCTCCACTTT.

With respect to this clonotype: Since no conserved phenylalanine or tryptophan closes the CDR3, a read error is the likely cause. This chain links TRBV2 with TRBJ1-2; 7 nucleotides align to TRBD1. Per the germline V gene, CDR1 is SNHLY and CDR2 is FYNNEI. The CDR3 contains 12 residues. J lost 9 bases, V lost 4 bases, and 5 bases had no gene match. The chain's CDR3 is CASSGRGGSYTL. In nucleotides, the CDR3 is TGTGCCAGCAGTGGCAGGGGGGGGAGCTACACCCTC.

This rearrangement joins TRBV15 to TRBJ1-5, with D maybe TRBD1 (6 bases). CDR3 length equals 17 residues. Trimming pared 1 base from V and 4 bases from J, leaving 17 bases between. Germline V lookup: CDR1 LNHNV, CDR2 YYDKDF (reference sequence). The CDR3 coding sequence is TGTGCCACCAGCAGAGTGGGCCTGACAGGCCTAAATCAGCCCCAGCATTTT. Translated: CATSRVGLTGLNQPQHF.

The table lists this clonotype with a few counts. The chain uses TRBV25-1 and TRBJ2-5; the D call may be TRBD1 or TRBD2 (6 bases each). With the DNA end fitting TRBJ2-7 better, the J assignment may be wrong. This CDR3 has 16 amino acids. Germline values: CDR1 MGHDK, CDR2 SYGVNS. CDR3 in DNA: TGTGCCAGCAGCACATTACGCGGGACAAGGGCTCTCGAGCAGTACTTC. Its protein is CASSTLRGTRALEQYF.

This rearrangement joins TRBV7-2 to TRBJ2-2; 9 bases match TRBD2. V gave up 5 bases and J gave up 8 bases; unmatched junction bases: 12. The CDR3 is made up of 16 amino acids. CDR1 and CDR2 (germline): SGHTA, FQGNSA. The CDR3 protein is CASSQAAGGGTGELFF. In DNA, the CDR3 is TGTGCCAGCAGCCAAGCCGCGGGGGGGGGAACTGGGGAGCTGTTTTTT. Supplemented by reference TRBV7-2 and TRBJ2-2, the full variable domain reads GAGVSQSPSNKVTEKGKDVELRCDPISGHTALYWYRQSLGQGLEFLIYFQGNSAPDKSGLPSDRFSAERTGGSVSTLTIQRTQQEDSAVYLCASSQAAGGGTGELFFGEGSRLTVL.

The sample holds many counts of this clonotype. The chain is built from TRBV9 and TRBJ2-5; possibly TRBD1 for D (6 bases). V lost 0 bases and J lost 1, with 10 bases in between. From germline, CDR1 is SGDLS and CDR2 YYNGEE. This CDR3 is built from 15 residues. The CDR3 spells CASSVGGGFQETQYF. The CDR3, as DNA: TGTGCCAGCAGCGTAGGAGGGGGATTCCAAGAGACCCAGTACTTC.

This clonotype showed up just a few times. The chain carries TRBV19 and TRBJ2-7; D is possibly TRBD1 (6 bases). The CDR3 runs to 15 residues. V was clipped by 1 base and J by 7 bases, with 17 bases between them. Germline-derived CDR1 and CDR2 are LNHDA and SQIVND (reference sequence). This CDR3 is CASSIGAGRGGEQYF. CDR3 bases: TGTGCCAGTAGTATAGGGGCCGGTCGAGGGGGAGAGCAGTACTTC.

The V gene is TRBV6-5, the J gene TRBJ1-6; tentative D call: TRBD1 (5 bases). The CDR3 contains 12 residues. Germline CDR1 and CDR2: MNHEY and SVGAGI. Trimming cost V 6 bases and J 15 bases, with 15 bases left between them. In DNA, the CDR3 is TGTGCCAGCAGCTACCACAGGCGCGGCCTCCACTTT. Its translation: CASSYHRRGLHF.

Of note for this clonotype: A read error may be the cause here, since a much bigger clone is one base away. This sequence joins TRBV7-2 and TRBJ1-6; no clear D. The CDR3 spans 13 residues. In germline, CDR1 is SGHTA, CDR2 FQGNSA. CDR3 amino acids: CASSLSRISALHF. The CDR3, as DNA: TGTGCCAGCAGTTTGTCCCGTATTTCAGCCCTCCACTTT.

This clonotype was recorded at least ten times. The chain joins TRBV20-1 to TRBJ1-4; a weak D match, TRBD1 (6 bases). Germline-derived CDR1 and CDR2 are DFQATT and SNEGSKA (reference sequence). The germline V and J ends were trimmed by 4 bases and 7 bases, with 10 bases remaining between them. There are 12 residues in the CDR3. CDR3 region: CSAKQGVEKLFF. The DNA for the CDR3 is TGCAGTGCTAAACAGGGTGTTGAAAAACTGTTTTTT.

DNA of the CDR3: TGCGCCAGCAGCCAATCCATAAAGGGAGCCTTCTACGAGCAGTACTTC. It translates to CASSQSIKGAFYEQYF. V usage is TRBV4-3 and J usage is TRBJ2-5, with D possibly TRBD2 on 5 matching bases. Matching the DNA end better, TRBJ2-7 makes the J call doubtful. The CDR3 extends over 16 amino acids. Germline V gene data show CDR1 as LGHNA and CDR2 as YSLEER.

This clonotype was seen many times. The chain joins TRBV10-1 to TRBJ2-5; 12 bases are a match to TRBD2. The CDR3 consists of 16 residues. Germline V lookup: CDR1 WNHNN, CDR2 SYGVQD (reference sequence). V lost 2 bases, J lost 5 bases, and 6 bases stayed unmatched. The CDR3: CASSEDLAGGLETQYF. The CDR3 bases are TGCGCCAGCAGTGAGGATCTAGCGGGGGGGCTTGAGACCCAGTACTTC.

This clonotype has a count of ten or more. The chain joins TRBV7-2 to TRBJ2-2, with TRBD1 matching over 9 bases. Germline trimming cut 5 bases from V and 8 bases from J; bases unmatched to any gene: 6. CDR3 length: 14 amino acids. Germline values: CDR1 SGHTA, CDR2 FQGNSA. CDR3 DNA sequence: TGTGCCAGCAGCAAACAGGGGGCGCGAGGGGAGCTGTTTTTT. Protein product: CASSKQGARGELFF. Complete variable domain (other parts from reference TRBV7-2 and TRBJ2-2): GAGVSQSPSNKVTEKGKDVELRCDPISGHTALYWYRQSLGQGLEFLIYFQGNSAPDKSGLPSDRFSAERTGGSVSTLTIQRTQQEDSAVYLCASSKQGARGELFFGEGSRLTVL.